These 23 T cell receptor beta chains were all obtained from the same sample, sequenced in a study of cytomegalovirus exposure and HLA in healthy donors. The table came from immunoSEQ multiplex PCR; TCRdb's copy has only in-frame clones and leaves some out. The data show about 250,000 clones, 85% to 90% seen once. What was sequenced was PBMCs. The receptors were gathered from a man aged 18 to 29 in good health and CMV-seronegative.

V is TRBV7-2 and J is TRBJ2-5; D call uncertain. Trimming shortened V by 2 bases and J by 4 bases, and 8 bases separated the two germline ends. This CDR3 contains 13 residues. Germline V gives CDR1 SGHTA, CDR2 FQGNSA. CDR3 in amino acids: CASSLTHRETQYF. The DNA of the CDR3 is TGTGCCAGCAGCTTAACACACCGAGAGACCCAGTACTTC.

The CDR3 sequence is CASSYSGLAGDTQYF. CDR3 in DNA: TGTGCCAGCAGTTACTCGGGACTAGCAGGCGATACGCAGTATTTT. The chain recombines TRBV6-5 with TRBJ2-3; 9 bases map to TRBD2. Trimming removed 0 bases from V and 6 bases from J; junction bases left unmatched: 4. CDR3 length: 15 amino acids. CDR1 MNHEY and CDR2 SVGAGI come from the germline V gene.

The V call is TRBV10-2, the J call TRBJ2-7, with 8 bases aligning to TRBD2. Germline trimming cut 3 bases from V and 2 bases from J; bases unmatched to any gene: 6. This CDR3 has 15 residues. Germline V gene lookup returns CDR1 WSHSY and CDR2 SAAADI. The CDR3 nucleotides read TGCGCCAGCAGTGACCCAAGCGGGAGCGCCTACGAGCAGTACTTC. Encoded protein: CASSDPSGSAYEQYF.

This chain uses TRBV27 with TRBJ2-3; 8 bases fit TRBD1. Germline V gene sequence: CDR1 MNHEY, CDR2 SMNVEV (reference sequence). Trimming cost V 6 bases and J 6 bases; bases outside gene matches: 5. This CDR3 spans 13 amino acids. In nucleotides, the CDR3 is TGTGCCAGCAGCCCGACAGGGGTCGATACGCAGTATTTT. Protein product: CASSPTGVDTQYF.

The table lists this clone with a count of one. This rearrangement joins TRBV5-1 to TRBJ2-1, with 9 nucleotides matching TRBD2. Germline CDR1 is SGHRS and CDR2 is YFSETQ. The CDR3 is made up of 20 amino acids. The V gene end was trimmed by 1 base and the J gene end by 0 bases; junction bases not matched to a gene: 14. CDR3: CASSLLGPSGTQSSYNEQFF. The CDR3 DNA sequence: TGCGCCAGCAGCTTGTTGGGACCTAGCGGGACCCAGAGCTCCTACAATGAGCAGTTCTTC.

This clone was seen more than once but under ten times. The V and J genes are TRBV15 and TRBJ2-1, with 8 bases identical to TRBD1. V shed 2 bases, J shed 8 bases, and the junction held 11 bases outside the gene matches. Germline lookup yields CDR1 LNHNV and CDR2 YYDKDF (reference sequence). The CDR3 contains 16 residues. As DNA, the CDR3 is TGTGCCACCAGCAGAAACCTCGGGACAGGTAATGATGAGCAGTTCTTC. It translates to CATSRNLGTGNDEQFF.

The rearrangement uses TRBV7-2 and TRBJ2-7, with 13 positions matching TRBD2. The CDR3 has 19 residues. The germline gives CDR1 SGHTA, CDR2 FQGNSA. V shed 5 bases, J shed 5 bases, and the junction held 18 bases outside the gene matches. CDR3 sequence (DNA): TGTGCCAGCAGCCCCAACGGACTAGCGGGGGCCTGGACGGGGAACGAGCAGTACTTC. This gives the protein CASSPNGLAGAWTGNEQYF. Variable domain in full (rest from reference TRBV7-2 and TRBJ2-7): GAGVSQSPSNKVTEKGKDVELRCDPISGHTALYWYRQSLGQGLEFLIYFQGNSAPDKSGLPSDRFSAERTGGSVSTLTIQRTQQEDSAVYLCASSPNGLAGAWTGNEQYFGPGTRLTVT.

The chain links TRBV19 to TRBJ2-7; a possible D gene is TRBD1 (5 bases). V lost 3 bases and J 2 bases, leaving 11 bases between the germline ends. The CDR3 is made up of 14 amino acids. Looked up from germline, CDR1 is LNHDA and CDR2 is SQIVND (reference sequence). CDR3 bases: TGTGCCAGTAGTATCTACAGGCCAGCCTACGAGCAGTACTTC. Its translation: CASSIYRPAYEQYF.

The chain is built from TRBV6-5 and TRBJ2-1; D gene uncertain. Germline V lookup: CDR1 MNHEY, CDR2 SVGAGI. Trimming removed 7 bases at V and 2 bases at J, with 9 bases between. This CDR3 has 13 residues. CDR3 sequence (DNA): TGTGCCAGCAATCCGCGGCCCTACAATGAGCAGTTCTTC. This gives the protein CASNPRPYNEQFF.

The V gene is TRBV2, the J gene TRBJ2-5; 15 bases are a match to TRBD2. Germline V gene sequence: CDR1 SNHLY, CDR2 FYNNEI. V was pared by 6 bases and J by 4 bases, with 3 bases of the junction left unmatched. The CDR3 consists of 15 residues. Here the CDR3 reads CASRGTSGGRETQYF. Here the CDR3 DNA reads TGTGCCAGCAGAGGGACTAGCGGGGGGAGAGAGACCCAGTACTTC.

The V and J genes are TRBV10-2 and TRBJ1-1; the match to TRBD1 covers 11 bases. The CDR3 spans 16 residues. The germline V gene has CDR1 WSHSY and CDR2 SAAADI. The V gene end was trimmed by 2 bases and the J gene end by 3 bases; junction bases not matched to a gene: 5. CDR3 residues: CASSEGQGAGDTEAFF. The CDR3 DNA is TGCGCCAGCAGTGAGGGACAGGGGGCGGGGGACACTGAAGCTTTCTTT.

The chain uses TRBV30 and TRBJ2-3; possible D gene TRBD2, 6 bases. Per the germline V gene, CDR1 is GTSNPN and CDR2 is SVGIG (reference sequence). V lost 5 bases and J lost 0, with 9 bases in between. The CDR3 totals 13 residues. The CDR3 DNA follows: TGTGCCTGGGTGAGCGGGAGCACAGATACGCAGTATTTT. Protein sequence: CAWVSGSTDTQYF.

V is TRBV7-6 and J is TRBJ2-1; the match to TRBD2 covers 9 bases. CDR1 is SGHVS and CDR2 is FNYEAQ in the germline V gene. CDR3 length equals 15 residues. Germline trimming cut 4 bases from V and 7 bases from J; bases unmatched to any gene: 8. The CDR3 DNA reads TGTGCCAGCAGCTCCGGGACTAGCCAGTGGAATGAGCAGTTCTTC. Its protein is CASSSGTSQWNEQFF.

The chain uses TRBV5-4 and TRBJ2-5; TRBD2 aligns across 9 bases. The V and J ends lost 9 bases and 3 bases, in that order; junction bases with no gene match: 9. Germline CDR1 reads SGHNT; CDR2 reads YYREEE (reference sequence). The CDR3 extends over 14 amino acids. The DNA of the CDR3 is TGTGCCACCACCCCGACTAGCGGTGAAGAGACCCAGTACTTC. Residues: CATTPTSGEETQYF.

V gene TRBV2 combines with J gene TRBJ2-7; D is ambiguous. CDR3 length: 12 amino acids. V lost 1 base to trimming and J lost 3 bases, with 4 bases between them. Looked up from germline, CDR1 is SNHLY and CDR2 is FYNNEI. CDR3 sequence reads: CASSEGVYEQYF. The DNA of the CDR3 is TGTGCCAGCAGTGAAGGAGTCTACGAGCAGTACTTC.

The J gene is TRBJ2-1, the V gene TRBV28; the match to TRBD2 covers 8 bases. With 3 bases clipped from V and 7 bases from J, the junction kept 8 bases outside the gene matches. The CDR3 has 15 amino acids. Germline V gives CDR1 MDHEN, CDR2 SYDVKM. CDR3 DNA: TGTGCCAGCAGTTTCCTTCGGGGGGGCGGGAATGAGCAGTTCTTC. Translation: CASSFLRGGGNEQFF.

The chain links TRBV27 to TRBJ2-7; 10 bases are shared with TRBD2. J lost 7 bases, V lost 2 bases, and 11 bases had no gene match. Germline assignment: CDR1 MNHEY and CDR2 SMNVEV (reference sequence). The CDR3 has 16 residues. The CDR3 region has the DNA TGTGCCAGCAGTTTAGTAGGCGGGACTAGCGTCGGGGAGCAGTACTTC. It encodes CASSLVGGTSVGEQYF.

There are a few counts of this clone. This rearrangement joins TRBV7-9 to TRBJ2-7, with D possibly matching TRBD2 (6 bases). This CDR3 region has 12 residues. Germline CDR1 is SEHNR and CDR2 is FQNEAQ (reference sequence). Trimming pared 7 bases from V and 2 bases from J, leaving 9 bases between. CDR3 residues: CASNSGAYEQYF. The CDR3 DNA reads TGTGCCAGCAACTCGGGGGCCTACGAGCAGTACTTC.

CDR3 protein: CASSNGGEQFF. DNA for the CDR3: TGTGCCAGCAGCAACGGGGGAGAGCAGTTCTTC. The chain joins TRBV7-3 to TRBJ2-1; the D gene is possibly TRBD2 (6 bases). Germline V gene lookup returns CDR1 SGHTA and CDR2 FQGTGA. The CDR3 runs 11 residues. Trimming removed 5 bases from V and 10 bases from J, with 9 bases in between. Full variable domain (outside the CDR3, taken from reference TRBV7-3 and TRBJ2-1): GAGVSQTPSNKVTEKGKYVELRCDPISGHTALYWYRQSLGQGPEFLIYFQGTGAADDSGLPNDRFFAVRPEGSVSTLKIQRTERGDSAVYLCASSNGGEQFFGPGTRLTVL.

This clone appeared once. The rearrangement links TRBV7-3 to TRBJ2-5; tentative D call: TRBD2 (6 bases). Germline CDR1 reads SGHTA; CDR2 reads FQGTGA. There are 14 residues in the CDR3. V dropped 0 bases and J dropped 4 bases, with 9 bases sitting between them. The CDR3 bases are TGTGCCAGCAGCTTAACGACTAGATCAGAGACCCAGTACTTC. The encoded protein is CASSLTTRSETQYF.

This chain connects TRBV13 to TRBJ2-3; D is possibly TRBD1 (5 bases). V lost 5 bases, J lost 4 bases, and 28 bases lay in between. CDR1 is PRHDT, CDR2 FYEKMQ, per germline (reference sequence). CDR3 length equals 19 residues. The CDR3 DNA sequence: TGTGCCAGCAGCCTGACATGGGTGGTGGACACCCGGTACGCAGATACGCAGTATTTT. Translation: CASSLTWVVDTRYADTQYF. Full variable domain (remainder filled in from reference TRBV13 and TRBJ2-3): AAGVIQSPRHLIKEKRETATLKCYPIPRHDTVYWYQQGPGQDPQFLISFYEKMQSDKGSIPDRFSAQQFSDYHSELNMSSLELGDSALYFCASSLTWVVDTRYADTQYFGPGTRLTVL.

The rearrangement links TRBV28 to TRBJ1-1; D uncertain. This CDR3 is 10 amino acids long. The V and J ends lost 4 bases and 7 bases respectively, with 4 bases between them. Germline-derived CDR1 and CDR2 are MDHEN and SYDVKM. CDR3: CASSYNEAFF. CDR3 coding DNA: TGTGCCAGCAGTTACAATGAAGCTTTCTTT.

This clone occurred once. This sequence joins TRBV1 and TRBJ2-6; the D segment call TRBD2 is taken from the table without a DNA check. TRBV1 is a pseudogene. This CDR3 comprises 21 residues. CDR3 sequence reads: CTSSQDPLAGGLLSGANVLTF. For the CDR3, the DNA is TGCACCAGCAGCCAAGACCCACTAGCGGGGGGACTTCTCTCTGGGGCCAACGTCCTGACTTTC.